This T cell receptor (beta chain) derives from a study of blood T cell repertoires in COVID-19. Looking at the study overall: Sources were T cells, B-cell-depleted T cells, or PBMCs; the material itself was cDNA or gDNA.

Assay used: immunoSEQ multiplex PCR; TCRdb lists only in-frame clones, some missing. The sample gives some 250,000 clones, 75% to 90% of which show up once; approximately 30% is in the top ten. The table lists this clone with a count of one. The V gene lost 5 bases and the J gene lost 1 base, with 12 bases spanning the gap. Germline V lookup: CDR1 SGHRS, CDR2 YFSETQ. The CDR3 contains 14 residues. This TCR came from a man aged 40-50 years with acute or convalescent COVID-19. V usage is TRBV5-1 and J usage is TRBJ1-2; no definite D call. The sample comprised peripheral blood. The CDR3 is CASSLSGSNYGYTF. The CDR3 coding sequence is TGCGCCAGCAGTCTCAGCGGCAGTAACTATGGCTACACCTTC.